This TCR beta chain came from a study of blood T cell repertoires in COVID-19. Study as a whole: Sites in the United States, Italy and Spain provided acute and convalescent COVID-19 samples. Sources were T cells, B-cell-depleted T cells, or PBMCs; the material itself was cDNA or gDNA.

V was clipped by 6 bases and J by 15 bases, with 18 bases between them. Germline V gene sequence: CDR1 MGHDK, CDR2 SYGVNS. The CDR3 contains 12 residues. Source study methods: Amplification with reference gene primers provided the estimates of nucleated cell counts. Libraries were prepared by immunoSEQ multiplex PCR; TCRdb keeps only in-frame clonotypes and omits some of them. For V, J and clone size, that table is used; D and trimming come from the DNA. In the table there are 400,000 to 450,000 clones, about 90% of which are singletons. Participant ages covered about 18 to 90 years across about two dozen US areas.

Sequences were obtained from PBMCs or T cells enriched from blood (not recorded which). This TCR came from a young man who had recovered from COVID-19. The chain couples TRBV25-1 to TRBJ2-1; D remains unclear. The CDR3: CASSQVLPGLFF. The CDR3 bases are TGTGCCAGCAGCCAAGTTCTCCCAGGTTTGTTCTTC.